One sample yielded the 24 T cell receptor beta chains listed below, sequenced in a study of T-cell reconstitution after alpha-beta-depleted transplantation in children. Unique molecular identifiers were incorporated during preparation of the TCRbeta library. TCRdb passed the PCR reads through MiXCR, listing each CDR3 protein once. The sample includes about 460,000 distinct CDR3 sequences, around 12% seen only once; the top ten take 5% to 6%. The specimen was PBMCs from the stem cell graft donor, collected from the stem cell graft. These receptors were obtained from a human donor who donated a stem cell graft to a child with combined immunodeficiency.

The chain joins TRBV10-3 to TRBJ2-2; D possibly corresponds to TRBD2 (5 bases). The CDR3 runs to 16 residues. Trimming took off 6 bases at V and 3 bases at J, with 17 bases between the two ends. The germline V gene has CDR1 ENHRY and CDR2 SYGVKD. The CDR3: CAIRVTSKEHTGELFF. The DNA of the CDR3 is TGTGCCATCAGGGTTACTAGTAAGGAACACACCGGGGAGCTGTTTTTT.

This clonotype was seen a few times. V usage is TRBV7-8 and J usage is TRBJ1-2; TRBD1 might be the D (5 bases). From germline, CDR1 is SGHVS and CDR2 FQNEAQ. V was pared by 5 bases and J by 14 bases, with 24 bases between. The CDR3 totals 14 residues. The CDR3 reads CASSTLAGSVFKTF. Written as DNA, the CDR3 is TGTGCCAGCAGCACCTTGGCAGGGTCCGTATTCAAGACCTTC.

CDR3 DNA sequence: TGCAGCGTGGGTAAGGAGCAGTACTTC. Its translation is CSVGKEQYF. The chain recombines TRBV29-1 with TRBJ2-7; D is unclear. This CDR3 is built from 9 residues. Per germline, CDR1 SQVTM and CDR2 ANQGSEA. V was clipped by 6 bases and J by 7 bases, with 7 bases between them.

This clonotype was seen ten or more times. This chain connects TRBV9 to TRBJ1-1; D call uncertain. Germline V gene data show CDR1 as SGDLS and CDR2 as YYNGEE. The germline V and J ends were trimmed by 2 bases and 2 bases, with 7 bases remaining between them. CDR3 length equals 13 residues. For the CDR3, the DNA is TGTGCCAGCAGCGTCCAGGATAACACTGAAGCTTTCTTT. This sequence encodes CASSVQDNTEAFF.

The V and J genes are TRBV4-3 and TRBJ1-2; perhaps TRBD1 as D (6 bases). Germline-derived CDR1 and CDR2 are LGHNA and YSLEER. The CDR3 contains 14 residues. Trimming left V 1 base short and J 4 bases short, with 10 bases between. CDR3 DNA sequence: TGCGCCAGCAGCCAAGGGGGGGCGGGCTATGGCTACACCTTC. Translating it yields CASSQGGAGYGYTF.

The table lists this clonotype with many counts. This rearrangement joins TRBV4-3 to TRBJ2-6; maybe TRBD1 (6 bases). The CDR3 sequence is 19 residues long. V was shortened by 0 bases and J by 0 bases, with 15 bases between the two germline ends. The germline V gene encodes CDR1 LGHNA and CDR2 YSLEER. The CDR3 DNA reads TGCGCCAGCAGCCAAGAAACGGGAACAGGGCGCTCTGGGGCCAACGTCCTGACTTTC. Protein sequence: CASSQETGTGRSGANVLTF.

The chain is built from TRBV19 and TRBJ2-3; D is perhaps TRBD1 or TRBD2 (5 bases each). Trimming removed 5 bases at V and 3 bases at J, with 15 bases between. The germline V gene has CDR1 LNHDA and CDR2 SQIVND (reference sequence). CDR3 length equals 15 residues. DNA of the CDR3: TGTGCCAGTAGTGTCCCCAGGGACGGAACAGATACGCAGTATTTT. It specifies CASSVPRDGTDTQYF.

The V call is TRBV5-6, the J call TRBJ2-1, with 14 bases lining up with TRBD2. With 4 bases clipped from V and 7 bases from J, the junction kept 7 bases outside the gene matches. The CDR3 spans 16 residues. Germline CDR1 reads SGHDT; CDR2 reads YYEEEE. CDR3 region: CASSGMTSGGANEQFF. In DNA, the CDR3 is TGTGCCAGCAGCGGGATGACTAGCGGGGGGGCTAATGAGCAGTTCTTC.

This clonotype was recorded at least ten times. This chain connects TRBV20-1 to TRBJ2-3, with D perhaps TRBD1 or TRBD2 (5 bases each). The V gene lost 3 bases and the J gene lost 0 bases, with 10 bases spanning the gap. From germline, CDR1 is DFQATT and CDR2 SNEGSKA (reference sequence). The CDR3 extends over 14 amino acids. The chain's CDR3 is CSASKGDSTDTQYF. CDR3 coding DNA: TGCAGTGCTAGCAAAGGGGACAGCACAGATACGCAGTATTTT.

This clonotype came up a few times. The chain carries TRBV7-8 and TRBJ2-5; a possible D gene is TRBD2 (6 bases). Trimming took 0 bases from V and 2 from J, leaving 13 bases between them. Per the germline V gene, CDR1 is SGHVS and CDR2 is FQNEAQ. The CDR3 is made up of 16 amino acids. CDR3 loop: CASSLAPGTGQETQYF. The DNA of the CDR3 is TGTGCCAGCAGCTTAGCTCCAGGGACTGGGCAAGAGACCCAGTACTTC.

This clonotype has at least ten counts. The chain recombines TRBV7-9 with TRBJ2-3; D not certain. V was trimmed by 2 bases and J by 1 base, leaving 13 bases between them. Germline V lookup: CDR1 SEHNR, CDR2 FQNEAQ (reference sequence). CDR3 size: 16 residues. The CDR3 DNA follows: TGTGCCAGCAGCTTATTGATCCAGCTGGGCACAGATACGCAGTATTTT. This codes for CASSLLIQLGTDTQYF. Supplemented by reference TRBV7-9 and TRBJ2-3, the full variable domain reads DTGVSQNPRHKITKRGQNVTFRCDPISEHNRLYWYRQTLGQGPEFLTYFQNEAQLEKSRLLSDRFSAERPKGSFSTLEIQRTEQGDSAMYLCASSLLIQLGTDTQYFGPGTRLTVL.

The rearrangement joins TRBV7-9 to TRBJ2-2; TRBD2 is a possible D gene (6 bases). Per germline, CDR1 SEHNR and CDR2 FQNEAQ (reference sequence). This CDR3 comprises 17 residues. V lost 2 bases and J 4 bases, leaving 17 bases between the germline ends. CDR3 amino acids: CASSLLPGDWTTGELFF. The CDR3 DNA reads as TGTGCCAGCAGCTTATTACCCGGGGACTGGACCACCGGGGAGCTGTTTTTT.

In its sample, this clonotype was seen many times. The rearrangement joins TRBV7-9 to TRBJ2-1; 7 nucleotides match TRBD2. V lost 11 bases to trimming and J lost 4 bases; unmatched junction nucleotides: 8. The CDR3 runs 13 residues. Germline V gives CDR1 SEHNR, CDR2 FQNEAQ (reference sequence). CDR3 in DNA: TGTGCCGGAGAGCGGGACGATTACAATGAGCAGTTCTTC. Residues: CAGERDDYNEQFF.

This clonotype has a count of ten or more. DNA for the CDR3: TGTGCCAGCAGAAGGGGCGGCGGGGGCCCCCAAGAGACCCAGTACTTC. Translating gives CASRRGGGGPQETQYF. The V gene is TRBV7-2, the J gene TRBJ2-5, with D possibly being TRBD2 (7 bases). The CDR3 sequence is 16 residues long. Trimming left V 6 bases short and J 1 base short, with 18 bases between. Germline CDR1 SGHTA, CDR2 FQGNSA.

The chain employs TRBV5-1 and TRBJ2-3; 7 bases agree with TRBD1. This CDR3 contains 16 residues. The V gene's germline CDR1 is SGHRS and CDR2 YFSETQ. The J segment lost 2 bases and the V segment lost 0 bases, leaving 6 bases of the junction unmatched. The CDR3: CASSLGGGPLTDTQYF. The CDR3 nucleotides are TGCGCCAGCAGCTTGGGAGGGGGCCCCCTCACAGATACGCAGTATTTT.

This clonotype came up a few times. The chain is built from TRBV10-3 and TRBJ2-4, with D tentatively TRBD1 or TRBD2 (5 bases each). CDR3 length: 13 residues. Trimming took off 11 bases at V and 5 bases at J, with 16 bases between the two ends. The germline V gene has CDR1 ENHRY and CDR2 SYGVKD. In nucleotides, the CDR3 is TGTGCCTGGGACGAGGGTGAGCAAAACATTCAGTACTTC. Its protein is CAWDEGEQNIQYF.

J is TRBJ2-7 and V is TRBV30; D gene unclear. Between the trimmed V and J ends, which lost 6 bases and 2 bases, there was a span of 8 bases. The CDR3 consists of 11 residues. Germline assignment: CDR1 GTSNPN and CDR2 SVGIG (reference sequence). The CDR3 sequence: CACTETYEQYF. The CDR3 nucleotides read TGTGCCTGCACCGAGACCTACGAGCAGTACTTC. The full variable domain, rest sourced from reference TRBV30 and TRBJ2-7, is SQTIHQWPATLVQPVGSPLSLECTVEGTSNPNLYWYRQAAGRGLQLLFYSVGIGQISSEVPQNLSASRPQDRQFILSSKKLLLSDSGFYLCACTETYEQYFGPGTRLTVT.

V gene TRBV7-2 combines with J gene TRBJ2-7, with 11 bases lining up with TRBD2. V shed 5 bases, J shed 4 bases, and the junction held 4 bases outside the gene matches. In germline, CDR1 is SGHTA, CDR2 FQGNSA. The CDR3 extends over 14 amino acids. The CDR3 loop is CASSGTSGVYEQYF. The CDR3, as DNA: TGTGCCAGCAGCGGGACTAGCGGAGTTTACGAGCAGTACTTC.

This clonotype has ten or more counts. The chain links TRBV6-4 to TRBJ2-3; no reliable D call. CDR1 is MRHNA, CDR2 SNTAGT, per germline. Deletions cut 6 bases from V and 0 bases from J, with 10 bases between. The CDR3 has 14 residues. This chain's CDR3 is CASSVEISTDTQYF. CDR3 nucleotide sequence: TGTGCCAGCAGCGTCGAAATTAGCACAGATACGCAGTATTTT.

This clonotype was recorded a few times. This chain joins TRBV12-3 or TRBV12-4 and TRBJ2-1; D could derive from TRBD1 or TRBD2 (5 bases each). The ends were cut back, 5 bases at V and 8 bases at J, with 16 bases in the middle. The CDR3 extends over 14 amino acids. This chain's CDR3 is CASSIPGRRYEQFF. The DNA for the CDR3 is TGTGCCAGCAGTATCCCGGGACGGAGGTATGAGCAGTTCTTC.

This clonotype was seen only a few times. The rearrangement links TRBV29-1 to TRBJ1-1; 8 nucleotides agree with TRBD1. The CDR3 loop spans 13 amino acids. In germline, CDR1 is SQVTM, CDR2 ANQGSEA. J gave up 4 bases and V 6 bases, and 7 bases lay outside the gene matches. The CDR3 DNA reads TGCAGCGTGGGCAGGGGGCAGGGCACTGAAGCTTTCTTT. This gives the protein CSVGRGQGTEAFF.

DNA for the CDR3: TGTGCCAGCAGCTTGCACAGGGGGCGTAATACCGGGGAGCTGTTTTTT. Translation: CASSLHRGRNTGELFF. The V and J genes are TRBV7-2 and TRBJ2-2, with 9 bases aligning to TRBD1. CDR1 SGHTA and CDR2 FQGNSA come from the germline V gene. The CDR3 is made up of 16 amino acids. V shed 3 bases and J 5 bases; nucleotides not matched to a gene: 7.

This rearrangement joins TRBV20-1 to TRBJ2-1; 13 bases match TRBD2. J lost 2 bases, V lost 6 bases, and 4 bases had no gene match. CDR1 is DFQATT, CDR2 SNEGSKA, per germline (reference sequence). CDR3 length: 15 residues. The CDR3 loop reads CSARLAGGPYNEQFF. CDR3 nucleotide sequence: TGCAGTGCGCGACTAGCGGGGGGTCCCTACAATGAGCAGTTCTTC.

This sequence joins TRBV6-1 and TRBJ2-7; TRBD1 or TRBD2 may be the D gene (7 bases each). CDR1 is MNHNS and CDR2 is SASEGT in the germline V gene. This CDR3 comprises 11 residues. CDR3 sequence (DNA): TGTGAGGCAGGGGGGGGTTACGAGCAGTACTTC. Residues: CEAGGGYEQYF.